Following are 32 T cell receptor beta chains from one sample sequenced in a study of Graves' ophthalmopathy and Graves' hyperthyroidism. RNA transcripts provided the template for amplifying TCR beta CDR3 regions. First-round RT-PCR employed HTBI primers, with a second-round multiplex PCR after it. TCRdb re-derived calls from the multiplex PCR reads in MiXCR, one entry per CDR3 protein. The sample consists of about 740,000 distinct CDR3 sequences, roughly two fifths of them appearing once. Sequenced input: peripheral blood. The source is an adult man with Graves' ophthalmopathy.

This clonotype was found many times. The CDR3 loop reads CASSEFQGWNSPLHF. In nucleotides, the CDR3 is TGTGCCAGCAGTGAATTTCAGGGGTGGAATTCACCCCTCCACTTT. The gene calls are TRBV25-1 and TRBJ1-6; TRBD1 is a possible D gene (6 bases). This CDR3 has 15 residues. Germline values: CDR1 MGHDK, CDR2 SYGVNS. Deletions cut 1 base from V and 7 bases from J, with 11 bases between.

The chain recombines TRBV9 with TRBJ1-1, with 9 nucleotides matching TRBD1. V shed 4 bases, J shed 4 bases, and the junction held 8 bases outside the gene matches. This CDR3 has 15 amino acids. Germline V gene data show CDR1 as SGDLS and CDR2 as YYNGEE. The CDR3 is CASSLNRGRSTEAFF. The CDR3 DNA sequence: TGTGCCAGCAGCTTAAACAGGGGGCGTAGCACTGAAGCTTTCTTT. Based on the CDR3 plus reference TRBV9 and TRBJ1-1, the full variable domain is DSGVTQTPKHLITATGQRVTLRCSPRSGDLSVYWYQQSLDQGLQFLIQYYNGEERAKGNILERFSAQQFPDLHSELNLSSLELGDSALYFCASSLNRGRSTEAFFGQGTRLTVV.

This clonotype appeared many times. The J gene is TRBJ2-7, the V gene TRBV29-1; D possibly corresponds to TRBD2 (5 bases). The CDR3 is 15 amino acids. V was shortened by 0 bases and J by 6 bases, with 18 bases between the two germline ends. The germline V gene has CDR1 SQVTM and CDR2 ANQGSEA. CDR3 loop: CSVEEGSGLAGEQYF. CDR3 coding DNA: TGCAGCGTTGAAGAGGGGTCGGGGTTAGCTGGCGAGCAGTACTTC.

This clonotype has more than one count but fewer than ten. This chain connects TRBV10-2 to TRBJ1-2; 7 bases agree with TRBD1. The V gene end was trimmed by 6 bases and the J gene end by 7 bases; junction bases not matched to a gene: 11. The CDR3 loop spans 14 amino acids. Germline values: CDR1 WSHSY, CDR2 SAAADI. CDR3 sequence (DNA): TGCGCCAGCAGCCAAACCAGACAGGGCCCTGGCTACACCTTC. This translates into CASSQTRQGPGYTF.

In its sample, this clonotype was seen a few times. This chain connects TRBV5-6 to TRBJ1-1; no firm D call. With 0 bases removed from V and 4 bases from J, the gap between germline ends came to 13 bases. Per the germline V gene, CDR1 is SGHDT and CDR2 is YYEEEE. This CDR3 is 15 amino acids long. As DNA, the CDR3 is TGTGCCAGCAGCTTGGTATCAGGCCGGAGCACTGAAGCTTTCTTT. This gives the protein CASSLVSGRSTEAFF.

This clonotype appeared a few times. The rearrangement uses TRBV20-1 and TRBJ2-7; 13 nucleotides agree with TRBD2. The CDR3 extends over 14 amino acids. CDR1 and CDR2 (germline): DFQATT, SNEGSKA (reference sequence). Trimming at V came to 6 bases and at J to 4 bases, leaving 6 bases not matched to a gene. CDR3 region: CSALLAGGPYEQYF. CDR3 nucleotide sequence: TGCAGTGCCTTACTAGCGGGAGGGCCTTACGAGCAGTACTTC.

The V and J genes are TRBV25-1 and TRBJ2-2; 10 bases agree with TRBD2. This CDR3 has 15 amino acids. The V gene's germline CDR1 is MGHDK and CDR2 SYGVNS. With V trimmed by 6 bases and J by 7 bases, 8 bases remained unmatched. CDR3 DNA sequence: TGTGCCAGCAGCACTAGCGGGGCTTTTGTCGGGGAGCTGTTTTTT. It translates to CASSTSGAFVGELFF.

The chain employs TRBV12-3 or TRBV12-4 and TRBJ1-2; unclear D gene. Trimming removed 7 bases at V and 4 bases at J, with 16 bases between. This CDR3 region has 14 residues. CDR3 nucleotides: TGTGCCAGCACCTCGGTCGACGGCTCCTATGGCTACACCTTC. This gives the protein CASTSVDGSYGYTF.

Ten or more counts support this clonotype. The gene calls are TRBV2 and TRBJ2-7; TRBD2 matches at 11 bases. CDR1 is SNHLY, CDR2 FYNNEI, per germline. V lost 8 bases and J lost 0; bases outside the gene matches: 3. There are 14 residues in the CDR3. CDR3 nucleotide sequence: TGTGCCAGCCGCGGGACTAGCGGCTCCTACGAGCAGTACTTC. Its protein product is CASRGTSGSYEQYF. Drawing the rest from reference TRBV2 and TRBJ2-7, the complete variable domain is EPEVTQTPSHQVTQMGQEVILRCVPISNHLYFYWYRQILGQKVEFLVSFYNNEISEKSEIFDDQFSVERPDGSNFTLKIRSTKLEDSAMYFCASRGTSGSYEQYFGPGTRLTVT.

As regards this clonotype: This clone may be a read error of a much larger clone one base away. The chain links TRBV29-1 to TRBJ2-7; 7 bases agree with TRBD1. The germline CDR1 and CDR2 sequences are SQVTM and ANQGSEA. Unmatched junction bases numbered 4, after V lost 1 base and J lost 1 base. CDR3 size: 14 residues. In DNA, the CDR3 is TGCAGCGTTGAAGTCCTCAGGGGGTCCTACGAGCAGTACTTC. Translation: CSVEVLRGSYEQYF.

V is TRBV7-9 and J is TRBJ1-5; D remains ambiguous. This CDR3 is built from 14 residues. The V and J ends lost 4 bases and 7 bases respectively, with 14 bases between them. The germline V gene encodes CDR1 SEHNR and CDR2 FQNEAQ (reference sequence). The chain's CDR3 is CASSSGGPQQPQHF. DNA for the CDR3: TGTGCCAGCAGCTCAGGCGGGCCGCAGCAGCCCCAGCATTTT.

The V call is TRBV5-8, the J call TRBJ2-5; D is uncertain. Germline CDR1 is SGHTS and CDR2 is YDEGEE. The CDR3 consists of 13 residues. The germline V and J ends were trimmed by 4 bases and 5 bases, with 12 bases remaining between them. CDR3 sequence reads: CASSLRVDETQYF. CDR3 sequence (DNA): TGTGCCAGCAGCCTTAGGGTAGACGAGACCCAGTACTTC.

This clonotype was seen ten or more times. The chain has TRBV7-2 and TRBJ1-3, with D tentatively TRBD1 (5 bases). The V gene lost 1 base and the J gene lost 0 bases, with 19 bases spanning the gap. Germline CDR1 is SGHTA and CDR2 is FQGNSA. The CDR3 sequence is 19 residues long. CDR3 bases: TGTGCCAGCAGCTTAGTTTGGCACGGGACGGGCTACTCTGGAAACACCATATATTTT. It yields the protein CASSLVWHGTGYSGNTIYF. The full variable domain, completed using reference TRBV7-2 and TRBJ1-3, is GAGVSQSPSNKVTEKGKDVELRCDPISGHTALYWYRQSLGQGLEFLIYFQGNSAPDKSGLPSDRFSAERTGGSVSTLTIQRTQQEDSAVYLCASSLVWHGTGYSGNTIYFGEGSWLTVV.

In regard to this clonotype: The conserved phenylalanine or tryptophan normally closing the CDR3 is absent here, so this likely arose from a read error. The rearrangement joins TRBV2 to TRBJ1-5; the D gene is possibly TRBD1 (5 bases). Germline lookup yields CDR1 SNHLY and CDR2 FYNNEI. This CDR3 contains 14 residues. The ends were cut back, 7 bases at V and 6 bases at J, with 16 bases in the middle. The CDR3 nucleotides are TGTGCCAGCAAAAGGACATTCCTAGGTCAGCCCCAGCATCTT. Its protein is CASKRTFLGQPQHL.

This clonotype was detected a few times. CDR3: CASSRGKATGELFF. The CDR3 DNA sequence: TGTGCCAGTAGTAGAGGGAAGGCCACCGGGGAGCTGTTTTTT. The chain links TRBV19 to TRBJ2-2; TRBD2 is a possible D gene (5 bases). The CDR3 extends over 14 amino acids. Trimming removed 4 bases at V and 4 bases at J, with 10 bases between. The V gene's germline CDR1 is LNHDA and CDR2 SQIVND (reference sequence).

The gene calls are TRBV11-2 and TRBJ2-6; maybe TRBD1 (5 bases). Germline V gene data show CDR1 as SGHAT and CDR2 as FQNNGV. With 11 bases removed from V and 4 bases from J, the gap between germline ends came to 18 bases. The CDR3 runs 15 residues. The CDR3 coding sequence is TGTGCCTGGAGTAATAGACAGCTCGGGGCCAACGTCCTGACTTTC. It codes for CAWSNRQLGANVLTF.

A remark on this clonotype: This sequence may be a read error, since a much larger clone differs from it by one base. V and J are TRBV24-1 and TRBJ1-5, with 7 bases matching TRBD1. This CDR3 is 14 amino acids long. Germline CDR1 reads KGHDR; CDR2 reads SFDVKD. J was trimmed by 7 bases and V by 3 bases; bases with no gene match: 5. The CDR3 region is CATSDKTGPQPQHF. The DNA for the CDR3 is TGTGCCACCAGTGATAAGACAGGGCCCCAGCCCCAGCATTTT.

The gene calls are TRBV7-2 and TRBJ2-7; 7 bases line up with TRBD1. CDR1 and CDR2 (germline): SGHTA, FQGNSA. The CDR3 extends over 15 amino acids. V trimming: 2 bases; J trimming: 3 bases; junction bases outside the gene matches: 7. CDR3 protein: CASSLISGQLYEQYF. CDR3 DNA: TGTGCCAGCAGCTTAATTTCGGGACAGCTCTACGAGCAGTACTTC. Combining the CDR3 with reference TRBV7-2 and TRBJ2-7 gives the whole variable domain GAGVSQSPSNKVTEKGKDVELRCDPISGHTALYWYRQSLGQGLEFLIYFQGNSAPDKSGLPSDRFSAERTGGSVSTLTIQRTQQEDSAVYLCASSLISGQLYEQYFGPGTRLTVT.

The chain employs TRBV2 and TRBJ1-6; possible D gene TRBD1, 6 bases. The V gene's germline CDR1 is SNHLY and CDR2 FYNNEI. This CDR3 comprises 13 residues. In DNA form, the CDR3 reads TGTACCAACAGTGCGACAGGTCGTTCACCCCTCCACTTT. Translating it yields CTNSATGRSPLHF.

This clonotype is a singleton in its sample. This may be a read error: a much more frequent sequence differs by one nucleotide. As DNA, the CDR3 is TGTGCCAGCAGCACAACAAGGGAGGGTGAAGCTTTCTTT. It specifies CASSTTREGEAFF. The chain has TRBV11-1 and TRBJ1-1; D ambiguous. In germline, CDR1 is SGHAT, CDR2 FQDESV (reference sequence). V gave up 5 bases and J gave up 7 bases, with 14 bases separating them. The CDR3 is 13 amino acids.

The CDR3 sequence: CASSTRQGYNEQFF. The CDR3, as DNA: TGTGCCAGCAGCACACGACAGGGGTACAATGAGCAGTTCTTC. This chain uses TRBV7-2 with TRBJ2-1, with TRBD1 matching over 8 bases. CDR1 and CDR2 from the germline V gene are SGHTA and FQGNSA. Trimming took 5 bases from V and 4 from J; bases not matched to a gene: 4. The CDR3 has 14 residues.

The chain recombines TRBV12-3 or TRBV12-4 with TRBJ2-7; D not certain. The CDR3 runs to 13 residues. V was clipped by 8 bases and J by 1 base, with 12 bases between them. CDR3 residues: CASRGGPSYEQYF. The CDR3 nucleotides read TGTGCCAGCCGCGGTGGACCTTCCTACGAGCAGTACTTC.

This clonotype has at least ten counts. The V and J genes are TRBV2 and TRBJ1-1, with TRBD1 as a possible D gene (5 bases). The germline gives CDR1 SNHLY, CDR2 FYNNEI. V lost 6 bases to trimming and J lost 4 bases, with 15 bases between them. The CDR3 is 14 amino acids. CDR3 nucleotide sequence: TGTGCCAGCAGAGTCTTACAGGTGTTCACTGAAGCTTTCTTT. This translates into CASRVLQVFTEAFF.

This clonotype was recorded many times. The chain uses TRBV7-9 and TRBJ1-6; maybe TRBD1 (5 bases). CDR3 size: 15 residues. With 3 bases removed from V and 5 bases from J, the gap between germline ends came to 11 bases. Germline CDR1 and CDR2: SEHNR and FQNEAQ (reference sequence). The CDR3: CASSFFDSNNSPLHF. DNA of the CDR3: TGTGCCAGCAGCTTTTTTGACAGCAATAATTCACCCCTCCACTTT.

This clonotype was recorded at least ten times. The gene calls are TRBV29-1 and TRBJ2-7, with TRBD1 matching 7 bases. Per germline, CDR1 SQVTM and CDR2 ANQGSEA. This CDR3 spans 13 amino acids. V lost 6 bases to trimming and J lost 0 bases; unmatched junction nucleotides: 5. CDR3 DNA sequence: TGCAGCGTGAAACAGGGGTACTCCTACGAGCAGTACTTC. Amino acids: CSVKQGYSYEQYF.

This clonotype has a count of ten or more. The gene calls are TRBV10-3 and TRBJ1-5; no clear D gene. Trimming pared 5 bases from V and 5 bases from J, leaving 16 bases between. The germline V gene encodes CDR1 ENHRY and CDR2 SYGVKD. This CDR3 contains 15 residues. CDR3 region: CAISRGLGSDQPQHF. DNA of the CDR3: TGTGCCATCAGTCGGGGATTAGGGTCCGATCAGCCCCAGCATTTT.

This chain connects TRBV15 to TRBJ1-2; a possible D gene is TRBD1 (5 bases). This CDR3 region has 14 residues. V dropped 1 base and J dropped 0 bases, with 6 bases sitting between them. Germline values: CDR1 LNHNV, CDR2 YYDKDF (reference sequence). In nucleotides, the CDR3 is TGTGCCACCAGCAGAGTACAGGCTAACTATGGCTACACCTTC. Encoded protein: CATSRVQANYGYTF.

The chain couples TRBV9 to TRBJ1-2; 11 bases match TRBD1. In germline, CDR1 is SGDLS, CDR2 YYNGEE. This CDR3 has 16 residues. V shed 3 bases and J 4 bases; nucleotides not matched to a gene: 8. The CDR3 region has the DNA TGTGCCAGCAGCGGGACAGGGGGCGCGGAGAGCTATGGCTACACCTTC. Its protein product is CASSGTGGAESYGYTF.

This clonotype was seen at least ten times. V is TRBV2 and J is TRBJ2-5; a possible D gene is TRBD1 (5 bases). The germline V gene encodes CDR1 SNHLY and CDR2 FYNNEI. The CDR3 covers 14 residues. The V end was cut by 3 bases, the J end by 0 bases, with 8 bases between. The CDR3 DNA follows: TGTGCCAGCAGTGACAGGGCAGACCAAGAGACCCAGTACTTC. This encodes CASSDRADQETQYF.

This clonotype turned up a few times. The chain uses TRBV10-3 and TRBJ2-7; a weak D match, TRBD1 (6 bases). CDR3 length: 14 residues. The V gene lost 2 bases and the J gene lost 2 bases, with 10 bases spanning the gap. The germline gives CDR1 ENHRY, CDR2 SYGVKD. CDR3 protein: CAISERDTTYEQYF. The DNA for the CDR3 is TGTGCCATCAGTGAGAGGGACACCACCTACGAGCAGTACTTC.

The CDR3 loop is CASSTYRTYEQYF. CDR3 DNA sequence: TGTGCCAGTTCCACTTACAGGACCTACGAGCAGTACTTC. V usage is TRBV19 and J usage is TRBJ2-7, with a possible D match to TRBD1 (5 bases). Trimming removed 8 bases from V and 2 bases from J, with 13 bases in between. Looked up from germline, CDR1 is LNHDA and CDR2 is SQIVND (reference sequence). The CDR3 covers 13 residues.

In the case of this clonotype: This sequence may be a read error, since a much larger clone differs from it by one base. The rearrangement links TRBV25-1 to TRBJ1-4; D is possibly TRBD1 (5 bases). The CDR3 totals 15 residues. The V end was cut by 5 bases, the J end by 4 bases, with 14 bases between. Germline values: CDR1 MGHDK, CDR2 SYGVNS. CDR3 nucleotides: TGTGCCAGCAGTATAGCAGGGCAGGGTAATGAAAAACTGTTTTTT. It encodes CASSIAGQGNEKLFF.